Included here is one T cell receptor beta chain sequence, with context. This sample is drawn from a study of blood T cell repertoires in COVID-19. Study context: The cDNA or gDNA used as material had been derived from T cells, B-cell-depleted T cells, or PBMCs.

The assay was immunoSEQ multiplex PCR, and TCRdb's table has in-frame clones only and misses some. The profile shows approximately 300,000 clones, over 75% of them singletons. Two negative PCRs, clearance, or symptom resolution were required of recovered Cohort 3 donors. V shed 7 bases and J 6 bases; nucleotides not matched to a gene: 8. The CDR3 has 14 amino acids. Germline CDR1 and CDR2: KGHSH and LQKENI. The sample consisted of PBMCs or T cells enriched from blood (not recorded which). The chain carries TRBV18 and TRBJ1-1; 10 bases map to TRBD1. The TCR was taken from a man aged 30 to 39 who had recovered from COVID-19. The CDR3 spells CASFSDRGGAEAFF. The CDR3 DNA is TGTGCCAGCTTCTCGGACAGGGGGGGTGCTGAAGCTTTCTTT.